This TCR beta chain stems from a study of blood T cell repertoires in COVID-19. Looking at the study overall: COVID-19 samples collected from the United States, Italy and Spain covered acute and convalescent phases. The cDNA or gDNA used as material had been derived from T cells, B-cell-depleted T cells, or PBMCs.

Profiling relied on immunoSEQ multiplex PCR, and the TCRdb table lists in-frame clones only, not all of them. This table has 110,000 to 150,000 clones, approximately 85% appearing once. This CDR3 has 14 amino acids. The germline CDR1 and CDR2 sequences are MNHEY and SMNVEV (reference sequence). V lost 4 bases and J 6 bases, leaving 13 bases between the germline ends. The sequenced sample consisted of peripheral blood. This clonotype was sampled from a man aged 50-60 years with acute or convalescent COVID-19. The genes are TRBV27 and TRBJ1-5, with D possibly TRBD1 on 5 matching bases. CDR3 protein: CASSWTPARQPQHF. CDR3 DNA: TGTGCCAGCAGTTGGACACCGGCTCGTCAGCCCCAGCATTTT.